Sequencing of this T cell receptor beta chain was carried out in a study of blood T cell repertoires in COVID-19. As for the study in general: The study drew acute and convalescent COVID-19 samples from the United States, Italy and Spain.

One Seattle source followed patients from active infection through their disease course. The V gene's germline CDR1 is SGHVS and CDR2 FNYEAQ. V lost 1 base, J lost 0 bases, and 7 bases lay in between. CDR3 length: 15 residues. The table came from immunoSEQ multiplex PCR; TCRdb's copy has only in-frame clones and leaves some out. The sample has some 65,000 clones; approximately 86% are singletons. This receptor was obtained from a middle-aged man with COVID-19, enrolled during active disease. Material for sequencing was peripheral blood. The chain has TRBV7-6 and TRBJ1-3; D gene unclear. CDR3 DNA sequence: TGTGCCAGCAGCTTAGATCACTCCTCTGGAAACACCATATATTTT. Protein sequence: CASSLDHSSGNTIYF.